Detailed here is one TCR beta chain. What it recognizes is unknown. The data were taken from a study of breast tumors, draining lymph nodes, adjacent tissues. One entry per CDR3 protein, called by TCRdb with MiXCR from the multiplex PCR reads. The repertoire holds under 350,000 distinct CDR3 sequences, with about 30% as singletons. Findings and limits, study-wide: Tumor and nontumor repertoires were significantly more similar in luminal-like than in basal-like breast cancer. Tumor repertoires ranked between lymph nodes and nontumor tissue in diversity, with V and J gene preferences. Findings are consistent with lymph node origin and intratumoral expansion of most tumor T cells. Data only fit, rather than demonstrated, lymph node origin of most tumor T cells.

Samples came from axillary lymph nodes draining the breast cancer. The CDR3 has 15 amino acids. V was clipped by 4 bases and J by 1 base; unmatched bases: 5. CDR1 and CDR2 from the germline V gene are SGHRS and YFSETQ. The clonotype originates from a female donor with breast cancer. Some clones in this sample may be carry-over from other donors' samples. J is TRBJ1-1 and V is TRBV5-1; TRBD1 agrees at 9 bases. What was sequenced was axillary lymph node tissue. CDR3 sequence reads: CASSAGQGRNTEAFF. For the CDR3, the DNA is TGCGCCAGCAGCGCGGGACAGGGAAGGAACACTGAAGCTTTCTTT.